The TCR beta chain under discussion was sequenced for a study of human T cells and chemical hapten exposure (dated by TCRdb to the early 2020s). For the wider study: For sensitization, 2% DPC in acetone was applied to a 2 cm by 2 cm area of upper inner arm skin. Weekly therapeutic DPC doses were additionally applied to the scalp of patients throughout the approximately 24-week study period. Libraries were combined into a pool for sequencing, and differences in TCR yield between samples came mainly from small differences in library volumes within the pool. Patch testing was performed on the upper back with Finn chambers containing 0.01% DPC, and the patch tests were scored after 6 days according to International Contact Dermatitis Research Group standards. For TCR sequencing, blood came from 25 to 35 alopecia patients at anywhere from one to four time points (pre-sensitization, 2, 6 and 24 weeks). This study followed changes in the peripheral blood TCR repertoire in vivo during primary and secondary sensitization of alopecia patients to the hapten diphenylcyclopropenone (DPC). Blood samples were taken from patients before sensitization (week 0) and then at 2, 6 and about 24 weeks after DPC sensitization. Most of the patients in the cohort were female, and the cohort covered alopecia areata with under or over 50% scalp involvement, alopecia totalis and alopecia universalis.

The CDR3 runs 15 residues from the cysteine to the phenylalanine. Left in the record is the CDR3 DNA by itself, 45 bases read in frame from the first base. Study-wide findings and limitations: After repeated subsampling, the strength of the expansion versus patch-test correlation and the threshold at which it became significant changed. Expanded TCRs formed significantly more large CDR3 similarity clusters than pre-sensitization or healthy control sets, consistent with antigen-driven responses. The number of TCRs above 1 in 1000 frequency did not change with DPC sensitization; there was no evidence of global repertoire structure alterations. A positive correlation was found between the number of PT1 expanded TCRs and patch test score, with significance reached at thresholds 8, 16 and 32 but not 4. All patients had alopecia, a presumed autoimmune disease, so their immune response might differ from that of healthy individuals.

This clonotype was detected ten times or more. The antigen this receptor binds is unknown. Per-base qualities were not stored, and no clone one base away is much larger. Interpreted using the paper, the time point label stands for: pre-sensitization, week 0. The sample's treatment or condition, from its label and the paper: therapeutic diphenylcyclopropenone sensitization with weekly scalp DPC. Blood at each patch-test visit was drawn before the patch test was applied. Patients were eligible if aged 18 to 70, diagnosed with alopecia and judged suitable for DPC therapy, and pregnant patients were excluded. Total RNA was extracted from unfractionated whole blood collected in Tempus Blood RNA tubes. Library construction relied on RACE. For sequencing, a NextSeq 500 was employed. Library preparation attached unique molecular identifiers to individual cDNA molecules for quantitative, reproducible TCR counting. Both TCR alpha and TCR beta chains were sequenced from each blood RNA sample. On the authors' methods: The median number of TCRs per sample was 95,638, ranging from about 20,000 to 750,000. V, J and CDR3 annotation of the TCR reads was carried out using the Decombinator software suite. To make PS versus PT1 abundance plots, every sample was subsampled to the same number of TCRs (28,000). TCRs were defined as expanded if absent before sensitization and observed at least eight times at the 2-week time point. TCRdb's own reprocessing of the public reads used fastp at Q25 and MiXCR and kept productive beta chains. Rows are unified per CDR3 protein, each entry keeping the most common DNA and genes. What appears here as the V and J calls and clone size reflects TCRdb's work, not the paper's. In this sample the table shows 84,000 or so distinct CDR3 sequences, about 8% of which occur a single time. About 2.5% of the sample rests with the top ten.

The sequenced sample was whole blood, obtained in connection with sensitization to the hapten diphenylcyclopropenone (DPC). The chain joins TRBV21-1 to TRBJ2-3; whether TRBD1, the table's D call, matches the DNA was not checked. TRBV21-1 is described as a pseudogene. This clonotype was obtained from a man aged 35 to 55 with alopecia areata. Some clones in this sample may be carry-over from other donors' samples. The sequenced DNA: TGTGCCAGCAAACGGACAGGGAAGGGGACAGATACGCAGTATTTT. This codes for CASKRTGKGTDTQYF.